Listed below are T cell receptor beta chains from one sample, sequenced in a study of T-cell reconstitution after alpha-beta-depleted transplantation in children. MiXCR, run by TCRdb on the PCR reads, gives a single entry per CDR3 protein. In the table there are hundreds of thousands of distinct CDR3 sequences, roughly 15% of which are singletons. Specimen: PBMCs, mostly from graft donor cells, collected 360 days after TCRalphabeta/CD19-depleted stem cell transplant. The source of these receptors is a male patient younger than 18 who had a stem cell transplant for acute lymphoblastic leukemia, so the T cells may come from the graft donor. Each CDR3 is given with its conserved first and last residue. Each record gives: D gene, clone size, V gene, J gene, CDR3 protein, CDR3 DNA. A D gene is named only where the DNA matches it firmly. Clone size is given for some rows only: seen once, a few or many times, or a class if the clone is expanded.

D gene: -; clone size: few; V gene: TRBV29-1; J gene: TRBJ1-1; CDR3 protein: CSVELDDSQNTEAFF; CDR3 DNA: TGCAGCGTTGAGCTCGACGACAGTCAGAACACTGAAGCTTTCTTT
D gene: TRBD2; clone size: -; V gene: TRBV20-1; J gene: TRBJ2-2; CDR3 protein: CSARGLAGNTGELFF; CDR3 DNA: TGCAGTGCTAGGGGACTAGCGGGGAACACCGGGGAGCTGTTTTTT
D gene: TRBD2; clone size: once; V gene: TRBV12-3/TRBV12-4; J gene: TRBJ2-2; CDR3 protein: CASSSTSGSWNTGELFF; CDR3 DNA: TGTGCCAGCAGCTCGACTAGCGGGAGTTGGAACACCGGGGAGCTGTTTTTT
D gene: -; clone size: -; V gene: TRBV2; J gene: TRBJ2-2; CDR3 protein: CASRGQVGGELFF; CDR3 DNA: TGTGCCAGCCGAGGGCAGGTCGGCGGGGAGCTGTTTTTT
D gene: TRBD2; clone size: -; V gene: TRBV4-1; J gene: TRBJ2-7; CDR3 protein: CASSQDRASGSYEQYF; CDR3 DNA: TGCGCCAGCAGCCAAGATAGGGCTAGCGGGAGCTACGAGCAGTACTTC
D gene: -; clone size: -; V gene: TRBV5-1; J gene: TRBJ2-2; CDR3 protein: CASSLLLEANGELFF; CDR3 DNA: TGCGCCAGCAGCTTATTATTGGAGGCGAACGGGGAGCTGTTTTTT
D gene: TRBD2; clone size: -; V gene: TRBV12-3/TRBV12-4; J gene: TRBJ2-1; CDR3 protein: CASSVGTSGYYNEQFF; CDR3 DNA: TGTGCCAGCAGTGTTGGGACTAGCGGGTACTACAATGAGCAGTTCTTC
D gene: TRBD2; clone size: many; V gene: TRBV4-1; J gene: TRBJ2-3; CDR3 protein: CASSPRLAGNTDTQYF; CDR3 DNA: TGCGCCAGCAGCCCCCGACTAGCGGGGAACACAGATACGCAGTATTTT
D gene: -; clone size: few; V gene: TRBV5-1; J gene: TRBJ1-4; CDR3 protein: CASSSTAGSTNEKLFF; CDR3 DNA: TGCGCCAGCAGCAGTACCGCAGGGTCAACTAATGAAAAACTGTTTTTT
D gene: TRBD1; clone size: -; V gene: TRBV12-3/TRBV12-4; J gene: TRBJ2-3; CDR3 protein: CASSWTGLGTDTQYF; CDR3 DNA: TGTGCCAGCAGTTGGACAGGTCTGGGTACAGATACGCAGTATTTT
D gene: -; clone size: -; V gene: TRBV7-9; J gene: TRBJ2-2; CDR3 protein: CASSFPPGGKNTGELFF; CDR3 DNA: TGTGCCAGCAGTTTCCCCCCAGGGGGGAAGAACACCGGGGAGCTGTTTTTT
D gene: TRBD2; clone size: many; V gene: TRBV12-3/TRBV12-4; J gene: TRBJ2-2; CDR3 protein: CASSPSGSGNEGELFF; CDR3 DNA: TGTGCCAGCAGTCCCTCGGGGAGCGGGAATGAGGGGGAGCTGTTTTTT
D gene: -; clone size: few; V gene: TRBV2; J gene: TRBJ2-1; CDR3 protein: CASRERATEEQFF; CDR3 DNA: TGTGCCAGCAGGGAAAGGGCCACGGAGGAGCAGTTCTTC
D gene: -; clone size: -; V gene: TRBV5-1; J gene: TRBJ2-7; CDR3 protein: CASSLVAGRLTYEQYF; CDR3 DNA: TGCGCCAGCAGCTTGGTGGCAGGCCGGTTGACCTACGAGCAGTACTTC
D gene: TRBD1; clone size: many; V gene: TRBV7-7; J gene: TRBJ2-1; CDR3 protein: CASSPQGRGRGSNEQFF; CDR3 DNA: TGTGCCAGCAGCCCCCAAGGCAGGGGGCGAGGAAGCAATGAGCAGTTCTTC
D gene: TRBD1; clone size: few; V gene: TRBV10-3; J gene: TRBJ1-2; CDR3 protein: CAISESWVGTGEYNGYTF; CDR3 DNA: TGTGCCATCAGTGAGTCCTGGGTTGGGACAGGGGAGTATAATGGCTACACCTTC
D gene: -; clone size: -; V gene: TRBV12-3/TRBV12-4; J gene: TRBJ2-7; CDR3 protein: CASSPQSVPSYEQYF; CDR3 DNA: TGTGCCAGCAGTCCCCAGTCGGTACCTTCCTACGAGCAGTACTTC
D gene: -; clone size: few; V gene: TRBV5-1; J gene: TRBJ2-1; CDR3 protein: CASSFAAATSSYNEQFF; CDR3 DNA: TGCGCCAGCAGCTTTGCTGCAGCCACAAGCTCCTACAATGAGCAGTTCTTC
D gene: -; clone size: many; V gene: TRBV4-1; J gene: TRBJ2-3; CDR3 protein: CASSGSSTDTQYF; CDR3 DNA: TGCGCCAGCAGCGGATCTAGCACAGATACGCAGTATTTT
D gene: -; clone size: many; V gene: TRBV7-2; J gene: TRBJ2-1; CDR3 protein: CASSPNLALPTYNEQFF; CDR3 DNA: TGTGCCAGCAGCCCTAATCTAGCGCTACCAACCTACAATGAGCAGTTCTTC
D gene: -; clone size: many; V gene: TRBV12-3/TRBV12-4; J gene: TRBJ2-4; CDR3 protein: CASSLYGGYLAKNIQYF; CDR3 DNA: TGTGCCAGCAGTTTATACGGGGGTTATCTAGCCAAAAACATTCAGTACTTC
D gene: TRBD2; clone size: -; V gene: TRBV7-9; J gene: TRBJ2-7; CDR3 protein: CASSLVLADSYEQYF; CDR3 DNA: TGTGCCAGCAGCTTAGTTCTAGCGGACTCCTACGAGCAGTACTTC
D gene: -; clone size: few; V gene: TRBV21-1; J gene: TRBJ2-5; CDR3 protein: CASTKLLRGVLKETQYF; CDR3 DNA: TGTGCCAGCACCAAGCTTCTTAGGGGCGTATTGAAAGAGACCCAGTACTTC
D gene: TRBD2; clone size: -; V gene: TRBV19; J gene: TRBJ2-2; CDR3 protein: CASTSDPGGGELFF; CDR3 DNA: TGTGCCAGTACTAGCGACCCGGGGGGCGGGGAGCTGTTTTTT
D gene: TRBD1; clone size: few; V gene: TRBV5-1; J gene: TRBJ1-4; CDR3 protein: CASGTDEKLFF; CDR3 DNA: TGCGCCAGCGGGACAGATGAAAAACTGTTTTTT
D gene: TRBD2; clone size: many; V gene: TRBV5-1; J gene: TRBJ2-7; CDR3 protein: CASSPGLAGGDVYEQYF; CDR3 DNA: TGCGCCAGCAGCCCGGGACTAGCGGGAGGCGACGTCTACGAGCAGTACTTC
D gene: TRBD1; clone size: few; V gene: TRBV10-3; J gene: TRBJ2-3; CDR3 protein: CAISSGQTTDTQYF; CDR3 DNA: TGTGCCATCAGTTCGGGACAGACCACAGATACGCAGTATTTT
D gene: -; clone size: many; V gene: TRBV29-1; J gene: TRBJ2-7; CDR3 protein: CSVVRGSYEQYF; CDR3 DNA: TGCAGCGTTGTTCGGGGCTCCTACGAGCAGTACTTC
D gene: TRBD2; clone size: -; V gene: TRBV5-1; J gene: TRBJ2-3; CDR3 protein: CASSSTSGRAGEDTQYF; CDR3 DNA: TGCGCCAGCAGCTCGACTAGCGGGAGGGCCGGAGAAGATACGCAGTATTTT
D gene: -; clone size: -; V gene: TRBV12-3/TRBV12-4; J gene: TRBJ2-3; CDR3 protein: CASSWERGTDTQYF; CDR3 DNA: TGTGCCAGCAGTTGGGAAAGAGGCACAGATACGCAGTATTTT
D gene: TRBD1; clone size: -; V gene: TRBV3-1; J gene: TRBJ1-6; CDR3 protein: CASSQTGGSPLHF; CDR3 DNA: TGTGCCAGCAGCCAAACAGGGGGTTCACCCCTCCACTTT
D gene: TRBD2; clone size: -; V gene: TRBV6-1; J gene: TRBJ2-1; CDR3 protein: CASSTTGTGGLGGQFF; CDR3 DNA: TGTGCCAGCAGCACCACCGGGACGGGAGGCCTAGGAGGGCAGTTCTTC
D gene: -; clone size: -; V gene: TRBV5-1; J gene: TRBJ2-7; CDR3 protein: CASSLGRIPYEQYF; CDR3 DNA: TGCGCCAGCAGCTTGGGCAGGATACCCTACGAGCAGTACTTC
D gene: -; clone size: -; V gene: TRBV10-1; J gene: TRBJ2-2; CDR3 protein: CASSESNPGPTGELFF; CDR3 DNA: TGCGCCAGCAGTGAGTCGAATCCAGGGCCCACCGGGGAGCTGTTTTTT
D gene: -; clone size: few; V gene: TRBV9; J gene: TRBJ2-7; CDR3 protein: CASSVSPSRGYEQYF; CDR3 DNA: TGTGCCAGCAGCGTATCCCCCTCGCGGGGCTACGAGCAGTACTTC
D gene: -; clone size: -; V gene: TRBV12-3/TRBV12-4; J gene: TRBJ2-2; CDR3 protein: CASSLRSLATANTGELFF; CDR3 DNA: TGTGCCAGCAGTTTACGCTCGTTGGCGACAGCGAACACCGGGGAGCTGTTTTTT
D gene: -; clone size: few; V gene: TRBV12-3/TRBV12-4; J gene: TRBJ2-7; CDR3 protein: CASSAGPRRGYEQYF; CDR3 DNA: TGTGCCAGCAGTGCAGGCCCACGGCGTGGCTACGAGCAGTACTTC
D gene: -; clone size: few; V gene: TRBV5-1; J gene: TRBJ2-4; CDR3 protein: CASSLGDAWAHDKNIQYF; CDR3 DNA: TGCGCCAGCAGCTTGGGGGACGCCTGGGCTCATGACAAAAACATTCAGTACTTC
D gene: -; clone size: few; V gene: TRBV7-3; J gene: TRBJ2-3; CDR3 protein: CASSFTGFSTDTQYF; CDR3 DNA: TGTGCCAGCAGCTTCACAGGTTTTAGTACAGATACGCAGTATTTT
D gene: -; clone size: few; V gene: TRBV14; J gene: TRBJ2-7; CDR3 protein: CASSQEKGPRFYEQYF; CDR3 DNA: TGTGCCAGCAGCCAAGAAAAGGGTCCCCGCTTCTACGAGCAGTACTTC
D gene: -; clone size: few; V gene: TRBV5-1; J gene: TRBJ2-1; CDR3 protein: CASSLARGLPSSYNEQFF; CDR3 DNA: TGCGCCAGCAGCTTGGCTAGGGGACTGCCAAGCTCCTACAATGAGCAGTTCTTC
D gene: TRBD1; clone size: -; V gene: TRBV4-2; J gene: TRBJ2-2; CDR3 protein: CASSPRPGGNTGELFF; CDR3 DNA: TGTGCCAGCAGCCCGAGACCAGGGGGGAACACCGGGGAGCTGTTTTTT
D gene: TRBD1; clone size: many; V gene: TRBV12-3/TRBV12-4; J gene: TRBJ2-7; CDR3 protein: CASRPGDRGYEQYF; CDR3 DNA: TGTGCCAGCAGGCCGGGGGACAGGGGCTACGAGCAGTACTTC
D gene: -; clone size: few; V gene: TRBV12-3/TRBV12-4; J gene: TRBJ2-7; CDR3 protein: CASSLQVNEQYF; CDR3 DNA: TGTGCCAGCAGTTTACAAGTGAACGAGCAGTACTTC
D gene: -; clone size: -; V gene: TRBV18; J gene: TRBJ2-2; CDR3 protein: CASSPPVTGTGELFF; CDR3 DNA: TGTGCCAGCTCACCACCGGTGACGGGTACCGGGGAGCTGTTTTTT
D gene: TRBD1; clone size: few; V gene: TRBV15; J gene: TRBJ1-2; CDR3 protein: CATSRDLSGGHGYTF; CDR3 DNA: TGTGCCACCAGCAGAGATTTATCAGGGGGGCATGGCTACACCTTC
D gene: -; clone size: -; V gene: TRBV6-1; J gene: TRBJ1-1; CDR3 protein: CASSLGQWGKSTEAFF; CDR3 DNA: TGTGCCAGCAGCCTCGGACAGTGGGGGAAGAGCACTGAAGCTTTCTTT
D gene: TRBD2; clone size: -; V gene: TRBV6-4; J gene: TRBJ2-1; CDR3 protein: CASSDSGGRACRDSYNEQFF; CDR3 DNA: TGTGCCAGCAGTGACTCTGGCGGGAGGGCCTGTCGGGACTCCTACAATGAGCAGTTCTTC